Listed here are 28 T cell receptor beta chains from one sample, sequenced in a study of blood T cell repertoires in COVID-19 (dated by TCRdb to 2020 to 2022). The library relied on the immunoSEQ multiplex PCR assay. Drawn from immuneACCESS, this table holds only the in-frame rearrangements with V and J called that TCRdb kept. Clones are partly lost; checked studies trace under half to an unresolved V gene and leave the rest unexplained. This sample gives about 160,000 clones in total; 87% of them show up just once. The top ten hold about 9.4% of the sample. The sequencing sample was made of peripheral blood. These receptors originate from a woman aged 70-85 years with COVID-19, enrolled during active disease.

The chain is built from TRBV6-4 and TRBJ2-2; a weak D match, TRBD1 (7 bases). CDR3 length: 14 residues. V dropped 4 bases and J dropped 6 bases, with 12 bases sitting between them. CDR1 is MRHNA, CDR2 SNTAGT, per germline. CDR3 sequence reads: CASSVQGGPGELFF. The CDR3 coding sequence is TGTGCCAGCAGTGTCCAGGGGGGCCCCGGGGAGCTGTTTTTT.

The J gene is TRBJ2-7, the V gene TRBV7-9; 7 nucleotides align to TRBD2. The CDR3 contains 15 residues. Germline CDR1 and CDR2: SEHNR and FQNEAQ (reference sequence). The junction had 12 bases not matched to a gene; V was cut back by 5 bases and J by 5 bases. The CDR3 loop reads CASSRLGTKSDEQYF. The CDR3 coding sequence is TGTGCCAGCAGCAGGCTTGGGACTAAATCCGACGAGCAGTACTTC. Looking up the rest from reference TRBV7-9 and TRBJ2-7 gives the full variable domain: DTGVSQNPRHKITKRGQNVTFRCDPISEHNRLYWYRQTLGQGPEFLTYFQNEAQLEKSRLLSDRFSAERPKGSFSTLEIQRTEQGDSAMYLCASSRLGTKSDEQYFGPGTRLTVT.

This sequence joins TRBV2 and TRBJ2-1, with TRBD2 matching over 9 bases. V lost 11 bases to trimming and J lost 2 bases; unmatched junction nucleotides: 10. CDR3 length: 15 amino acids. Per germline, CDR1 SNHLY and CDR2 FYNNEI. The DNA of the CDR3 is TGTGCCGTACGAGTGGGGACTAGCCCCTACAATGAGCAGTTCTTC. Encoded protein: CAVRVGTSPYNEQFF.

This chain connects TRBV18 to TRBJ1-1, with 7 bases that match TRBD1. The germline V gene has CDR1 KGHSH and CDR2 LQKENI. After removal of 5 bases from V and 1 base from J, the junction contained 4 bases not matched to a gene. The CDR3 sequence is 14 residues long. CDR3 coding DNA: TGTGCCAGCTCATCAGGGGGTGGGAACACTGAAGCTTTCTTT. Translating gives CASSSGGGNTEAFF.

The chain has TRBV19 and TRBJ2-7; 8 nucleotides match TRBD1. J was trimmed by 2 bases and V by 4 bases; bases with no gene match: 10. This CDR3 is built from 16 residues. Germline CDR1 is LNHDA and CDR2 is SQIVND (reference sequence). DNA of the CDR3: TGTGCCAGTAGTACTACAAGGACAGGGAAGCCCTACGAGCAGTACTTC. It is translated as CASSTTRTGKPYEQYF. Based on the CDR3 plus reference TRBV19 and TRBJ2-7, the full variable domain is DGGITQSPKYLFRKEGQNVTLSCEQNLNHDAMYWYRQDPGQGLRLIYYSQIVNDFQKGDIAEGYSVSREKKESFPLTVTSAQKNPTAFYLCASSTTRTGKPYEQYFGPGTRLTVT.

This chain uses TRBV7-8 with TRBJ2-1; 9 bases are a match to TRBD1. Germline-derived CDR1 and CDR2 are SGHVS and FQNEAQ. The CDR3 consists of 15 residues. The V gene end was trimmed by 5 bases and the J gene end by 6 bases; junction bases not matched to a gene: 8. CDR3 sequence reads: CASSDRTGVCNEQFF. The CDR3 bases are TGTGCCAGCAGCGACAGGACAGGGGTGTGCAATGAGCAGTTCTTC. Filled out from reference TRBV7-8 and TRBJ2-1, the complete variable domain reads GAGVSQSPRYKVAKRGQDVALRCDPISGHVSLFWYQQALGQGPEFLTYFQNEAQLDKSGLPSDRFFAERPEGSVSTLKIQRTQQEDSAVYLCASSDRTGVCNEQFFGPGTRLTVL.

This clone was recorded once. The CDR3: CAISDGDTNTEAFF. Here the CDR3 DNA reads TGTGCCATCAGTGACGGGGACACTAACACTGAAGCTTTCTTT. The V call is TRBV10-3, the J call TRBJ1-1; TRBD1 might be the D (6 bases). The CDR3 is 14 amino acids. Trimming left V 3 bases short and J 2 bases short, with 10 bases between. The germline V gene has CDR1 ENHRY and CDR2 SYGVKD.

The rearrangement links TRBV10-3 to TRBJ1-1; D call uncertain. V was trimmed by 2 bases and J by 0 bases, leaving 13 bases between them. This CDR3 is 16 amino acids long. Per germline, CDR1 ENHRY and CDR2 SYGVKD. The CDR3 sequence: CAISEESTLMNTEAFF. The CDR3 DNA reads TGTGCCATCAGTGAGGAGTCTACTCTAATGAACACTGAAGCTTTCTTT.

Only one count was recorded for this clone. The chain employs TRBV7-9 and TRBJ1-1; D might be TRBD1 (5 bases). CDR1 is SEHNR, CDR2 FQNEAQ, per germline (reference sequence). V gave up 4 bases and J gave up 1 base, with 19 bases separating them. The CDR3 consists of 17 residues. The CDR3 is CASSSQRIGQKNTEAFF. CDR3 bases: TGTGCCAGCAGCTCCCAGCGCATAGGACAAAAGAACACTGAAGCTTTCTTT.

The table lists this clone with a count of one. V and J are TRBV11-2 and TRBJ1-1; D is unresolved. Germline V gene lookup returns CDR1 SGHAT and CDR2 FQNNGV. Trimming took off 2 bases at V and 0 bases at J, with 10 bases between the two ends. The CDR3 is 15 residues long. This chain's CDR3 is CASSLLGRLNTEAFF. The CDR3 region has the DNA TGTGCCAGCAGCTTATTAGGGAGGCTGAACACTGAAGCTTTCTTT.

The chain joins TRBV6-1 to TRBJ2-5; D is possibly TRBD1 (6 bases). Trimming removed 0 bases from V and 4 bases from J, with 15 bases in between. Per the germline V gene, CDR1 is MNHNS and CDR2 is SASEGT. The CDR3 has 16 amino acids. Here the CDR3 DNA reads TGTGCCAGCAGTGAAGCGGCTAGCAGGGGACGAGAGACCCAGTACTTC. Translating it yields CASSEAASRGRETQYF.

The chain carries TRBV28 and TRBJ1-6, with no clear D. V was cut by 6 bases and J by 0 bases, with 9 bases left in between. The CDR3 totals 15 residues. Germline CDR1 and CDR2: MDHEN and SYDVKM. CDR3 region: CASRRHSSYNSPLHF. The CDR3 nucleotides read TGTGCCAGCAGGAGGCATAGCTCCTATAATTCACCCCTCCACTTT.

The chain recombines TRBV10-3 with TRBJ2-7, with 7 bases lining up with TRBD1. Germline V gene lookup returns CDR1 ENHRY and CDR2 SYGVKD. This CDR3 is built from 13 residues. Losses at the gene ends were 6 bases for V and 3 bases for J; bases not matched to a gene: 5. CDR3 nucleotides: TGTGCCATCAGCAGGGACAGTGACTACGAGCAGTACTTC. Protein sequence: CAISRDSDYEQYF.

The chain links TRBV15 to TRBJ2-6; TRBD1 matches 12 bases. Trimming at V came to 1 base and at J to 2 bases, leaving 3 bases not matched to a gene. Germline V gene sequence: CDR1 LNHNV, CDR2 YYDKDF (reference sequence). This CDR3 spans 18 amino acids. CDR3 amino acids: CATSRGGTGGPGANVLTF. CDR3 sequence (DNA): TGTGCCACCAGCAGAGGGGGGACAGGGGGCCCTGGGGCCAACGTCCTGACTTTC.

V usage is TRBV2 and J usage is TRBJ1-2; D ambiguous. V lost 4 bases, J lost 5 bases, and 11 bases lay in between. This CDR3 is built from 13 residues. Germline CDR1 SNHLY, CDR2 FYNNEI. The CDR3 bases are TGTGCCAGCAGTGGCATGGTCGGGTATGGCTACACCTTC. This translates into CASSGMVGYGYTF.

The rearrangement links TRBV10-3 to TRBJ1-2; 8 nucleotides match TRBD1. The V and J ends lost 6 bases and 6 bases, in that order; junction bases with no gene match: 9. Germline assignment: CDR1 ENHRY and CDR2 SYGVKD. This CDR3 contains 14 residues. The CDR3 DNA sequence: TGTGCCATCAGGGCAGGGGGCAATGAGGATGGCTACACCTTC. Residues: CAIRAGGNEDGYTF.

This chain joins TRBV28 and TRBJ2-3, with 11 bases that match TRBD2. The trim removed 1 base at V and 5 bases at J, leaving 2 bases unmatched. The CDR3 contains 15 residues. The germline V gene encodes CDR1 MDHEN and CDR2 SYDVKM. The CDR3 coding sequence is TGTGCCAGCAGTTTATTTACTAGCGGGGGAGATACGCAGTATTTT. Translation: CASSLFTSGGDTQYF.

The genes are TRBV11-2 and TRBJ1-4; 10 bases match TRBD1. Trimming removed 1 base from V and 6 bases from J; junction bases left unmatched: 2. This CDR3 region has 15 residues. Germline CDR1 and CDR2: SGHAT and FQNNGV. CDR3 coding DNA: TGTGCCAGCAGCTTAGGGGGACAGGGGCATGAAAAACTGTTTTTT. It translates to CASSLGGQGHEKLFF.

V is TRBV7-8 and J is TRBJ1-2, with TRBD1 matching over 9 bases. V lost 3 bases, J lost 4 bases, and 9 bases stayed unmatched. This CDR3 spans 16 amino acids. The germline V gene encodes CDR1 SGHVS and CDR2 FQNEAQ. The CDR3 sequence is CASSFSGTGRGYGYTF. DNA of the CDR3: TGTGCCAGCAGCTTTAGCGGGACAGGGAGGGGCTATGGCTACACCTTC.

V gene TRBV19 combines with J gene TRBJ1-2; possible D gene TRBD1, 6 bases. CDR3 length: 14 amino acids. Trimming stripped 3 bases from V and 4 bases from J, with 12 bases between. Per germline, CDR1 LNHDA and CDR2 SQIVND (reference sequence). In DNA, the CDR3 is TGTGCCAGTAGTATTAGCAGGGGTAGCTATGGCTACACCTTC. It codes for CASSISRGSYGYTF.

The chain joins TRBV6-5 to TRBJ1-2; D uncertain. The V end lost 5 bases, the J end lost 2 bases, and 12 bases lay between the germline ends. The CDR3 consists of 14 residues. CDR1 and CDR2 from the germline V gene are MNHEY and SVGAGI. CDR3 DNA sequence: TGTGCCAGCAGTCCGTCAGGAGGCAACTATGGCTACACCTTC. Protein product: CASSPSGGNYGYTF.

The chain joins TRBV7-9 to TRBJ2-3; TRBD2 agrees at 9 bases. This CDR3 is 18 amino acids long. J lost 1 base, V lost 0 bases, and 8 bases had no gene match. The germline gives CDR1 SEHNR, CDR2 FQNEAQ (reference sequence). The CDR3 DNA reads TGTGCCAGCAGCTTAGCCCCTTTTAGCGGGGGCCGCACAGATACGCAGTATTTT. Translated: CASSLAPFSGGRTDTQYF.

The rearrangement links TRBV5-1 to TRBJ2-5; 10 bases fit TRBD2. Losses at the gene ends were 4 bases for V and 5 bases for J; bases not matched to a gene: 8. The CDR3 runs to 15 residues. Germline V lookup: CDR1 SGHRS, CDR2 YFSETQ. The CDR3 nucleotides are TGCGCCAGCAGCCTAAGAGCGGGGGGGACGGAGACCCAGTACTTC. Translation gives CASSLRAGGTETQYF. The full variable domain, its missing parts supplied by reference TRBV5-1 and TRBJ2-5, is KAGVTQTPRYLIKTRGQQVTLSCSPISGHRSVSWYQQTPGQGLQFLFEYFSETQRNKGNFPGRFSGRQFSNSRSEMNVSTLELGDSALYLCASSLRAGGTETQYFGPGTRLLVL.

The gene calls are TRBV27 and TRBJ1-5; a weak D match, TRBD1 (5 bases). V lost 8 bases, J lost 3 bases, and 17 bases lay in between. The germline CDR1 and CDR2 sequences are MNHEY and SMNVEV (reference sequence). The CDR3 runs 15 residues. DNA of the CDR3: TGTGCCAGCGGCGGGGGACGTGTGAACAATCAGCCCCAGCATTTT. This gives the protein CASGGGRVNNQPQHF.

V usage is TRBV28 and J usage is TRBJ1-4, with 9 bases matching TRBD1. This CDR3 is 14 amino acids long. Losses at the gene ends were 7 bases for V and 8 bases for J; bases not matched to a gene: 8. Germline CDR1 and CDR2: MDHEN and SYDVKM. CDR3 loop: CASTTGQGREKLFF. In DNA form, the CDR3 reads TGTGCCAGCACCACGGGACAGGGTCGGGAAAAACTGTTTTTT.

The rearrangement joins TRBV5-1 to TRBJ1-4, with a possible D match to TRBD1 (6 bases). The CDR3 totals 17 residues. Germline assignment: CDR1 SGHRS and CDR2 YFSETQ. V lost 4 bases to trimming and J lost 2 bases, with 18 bases between them. CDR3 amino acids: CASSLGTPSSTNEKLFF. DNA for the CDR3: TGCGCCAGCAGCCTTGGGACACCTTCTAGTACTAATGAAAAACTGTTTTTT.

This clone has more than one count but fewer than ten. This chain links TRBV29-1 with TRBJ1-1; D remains ambiguous. This CDR3 region has 11 residues. In germline, CDR1 is SQVTM, CDR2 ANQGSEA. Trimming took 4 bases from V and 3 from J, leaving 6 bases between them. The CDR3 is CSVVTHTEAFF. The DNA for the CDR3 is TGCAGCGTTGTTACTCACACTGAAGCTTTCTTT. The whole variable domain, remainder taken from reference TRBV29-1 and TRBJ1-1, is SAVISQKPSRDICQRGTSLTIQCQVDSQVTMMFWYRQQPGQSLTLIATANQGSEATYESGFVIDKFPISRPNLTFSTLTVSNMSPEDSSIYLCSVVTHTEAFFGQGTRLTVV.

The rearrangement links TRBV7-9 to TRBJ1-1; D is uncertain. CDR1 is SEHNR and CDR2 is FQNEAQ in the germline V gene (reference sequence). The germline V and J ends were trimmed by 2 bases and 5 bases, with 9 bases remaining between them. This CDR3 region has 13 residues. Here the CDR3 reads CASSLTPRTEAFF. The CDR3 DNA sequence: TGTGCCAGCAGCTTAACCCCCAGAACTGAAGCTTTCTTT.